The next 18 T cell receptor beta chains were all read from a single sample in a study of molecular identifiers for immune sequencing clone quantification. TCRdb reprocessed the PCR reads with MiXCR, giving one entry per CDR3 protein. This repertoire shows some 320,000 distinct CDR3 sequences, about a fifth found once; its top ten account for about 0.79%. The specimen sequenced was naive CD8+ T cells from blood, with Jurkat cell RNA spiked in. Subset denoted: FACS-sorted CD8+CD4-CCR7+CD45RA+ naive T cells. These receptors were obtained from a human donor in good health. Some libraries in this study had Jurkat cell RNA spiked in.

This clonotype appeared a few times. The chain joins TRBV6-1 to TRBJ2-5, with unresolved D. Germline V gene sequence: CDR1 MNHNS, CDR2 SASEGT. The CDR3 is 16 amino acids. The germline V and J ends were trimmed by 3 bases and 4 bases, with 18 bases remaining between them. In DNA form, the CDR3 reads TGTGCCAGCAGTGAGCTCTGGTCGGAATTGGGAGAGACCCAGTACTTC. Its protein is CASSELWSELGETQYF.

This clonotype was seen at least ten times. The genes are TRBV6-2 or TRBV6-3 and TRBJ1-1, with D perhaps TRBD1 (5 bases). Germline V CDR1 and CDR2: MNHEY, SVGEGT. There are 13 residues in the CDR3. Trimming left V 2 bases short and J 4 bases short, with 8 bases between. In nucleotides, the CDR3 is TGTGCCAGCAGTTACGGGGCCGCCACTGAAGCTTTCTTT. Its protein product is CASSYGAATEAFF.

The chain has TRBV12-3 or TRBV12-4 and TRBJ2-1; 10 bases map to TRBD2. The CDR3 totals 16 residues. The V gene end was trimmed by 5 bases and the J gene end by 8 bases; junction bases not matched to a gene: 12. CDR3 nucleotides: TGTGCCAGCAGTCCCCTAGCGGGAGTATCCCACGATGAGCAGTTCTTC. Translated: CASSPLAGVSHDEQFF.

This clonotype was found many times. The V gene is TRBV7-9, the J gene TRBJ2-7, with unresolved D. Looked up from germline, CDR1 is SEHNR and CDR2 is FQNEAQ (reference sequence). Trimming took 1 base from V and 3 from J, leaving 10 bases between them. The CDR3 totals 14 residues. CDR3 residues: CASSLDATGYEQYF. The DNA for the CDR3 is TGTGCCAGCAGCTTAGATGCGACTGGCTACGAGCAGTACTTC.

This clonotype came up a few times. This sequence joins TRBV4-1 and TRBJ1-5; TRBD1 might be the D (6 bases). The V end lost 0 bases, the J end lost 3 bases, and 15 bases lay between the germline ends. Germline V gives CDR1 MGHRA, CDR2 YSYEKL. This CDR3 spans 17 amino acids. The CDR3 region is CASSQEGAGYDNQPQHF. Written as DNA, the CDR3 is TGCGCCAGCAGCCAAGAGGGGGCCGGATACGACAATCAGCCCCAGCATTTT.

This clonotype showed up just a few times. This chain uses TRBV12-3 or TRBV12-4 with TRBJ2-7, with D perhaps TRBD1 (7 bases). The V gene lost 3 bases and the J gene lost 4 bases, with 16 bases spanning the gap. This CDR3 spans 15 amino acids. The CDR3 DNA is TGTGCCAGCAGTTTTAGGGCAGGGGGGCGGTACGAGCAGTACTTC. This translates into CASSFRAGGRYEQYF.

V gene TRBV29-1 combines with J gene TRBJ1-2, with 8 bases fitting TRBD1. Germline trimming cut 2 bases from V and 8 bases from J; bases unmatched to any gene: 1. The CDR3 length is 11 residues. CDR1 and CDR2 (germline): SQVTM, ANQGSEA. CDR3 nucleotides: TGCAGCGTTGAAAGACAGGGGGGCTACACCTTC. Protein sequence: CSVERQGGYTF.

This clonotype was counted a few times. This chain links TRBV9 with TRBJ2-5; D perhaps matches TRBD1 (10 bases). The CDR3 consists of 18 residues. V lost 5 bases, J lost 2 bases, and 25 bases lay in between. CDR1 is SGDLS, CDR2 YYNGEE, per germline. The DNA of the CDR3 is TGTGCCAGCAGTGCGACAGGGGGCGCGGGAGGGCTTCAAGAGACCCAGTACTTC. Translated, it gives CASSATGGAGGLQETQYF.

There are many counts of this clonotype. This chain uses TRBV7-3 with TRBJ2-1, with D maybe TRBD1 (5 bases). Germline values: CDR1 SGHTA, CDR2 FQGTGA. V shed 5 bases and J shed 0 bases, with 11 bases lying between them. The CDR3 extends over 15 amino acids. Written as DNA, the CDR3 is TGTGCCAGCAGCCTAGGGGTTAGCTCCTACAATGAGCAGTTCTTC. It is translated as CASSLGVSSYNEQFF.

The chain has TRBV12-3 or TRBV12-4 and TRBJ2-7, with TRBD1 as a possible D gene (6 bases). V was cut by 8 bases and J by 2 bases, with 13 bases left in between. The CDR3 sequence is 13 residues long. The CDR3 is CASGRDIPYEQYF. For the CDR3, the DNA is TGTGCCAGCGGCAGGGACATTCCCTACGAGCAGTACTTC.

For this clonotype: The conserved closing phenylalanine or tryptophan is absent in this CDR3, likely reflecting a read error. The V and J genes are TRBV29-1 and TRBJ2-7; 8 nucleotides agree with TRBD1. The CDR3 spans 13 residues. Losses at the gene ends were 5 bases for V and 4 bases for J; bases not matched to a gene: 7. Germline CDR1 SQVTM, CDR2 ANQGSEA. In DNA, the CDR3 is TGCAGCGTTTCCTCCCAGGGGGCTTACGAGCAGTACATC. Its protein product is CSVSSQGAYEQYI.

The sample holds many counts of this clonotype. The chain links TRBV4-1 to TRBJ2-7; D gene uncertain. Germline V gene lookup returns CDR1 MGHRA and CDR2 YSYEKL. This CDR3 contains 16 residues. The ends were cut back, 1 base at V and 3 bases at J, with 16 bases in the middle. This CDR3 is CASSQVMTDGYYEQYF. DNA for the CDR3: TGCGCCAGCAGCCAAGTTATGACGGACGGGTACTACGAGCAGTACTTC.

In the case of this clonotype: A read error may be the cause here, since a much bigger clone is one base away. This chain links TRBV12-3 or TRBV12-4 with TRBJ2-1; D could derive from TRBD1 or TRBD2 (5 bases each). The CDR3 length is 14 residues. The CDR3 DNA follows: TGTGCCGGCAGTTTGCCGGGGCCCTACAATGAGCAGTTCTTC. As protein: CAGSLPGPYNEQFF.

This clonotype has at least ten counts. The chain combines TRBV27 with TRBJ2-6; TRBD1 or TRBD2 may be the D gene (6 bases each). This CDR3 has 15 amino acids. Germline CDR1 is MNHEY and CDR2 is SMNVEV (reference sequence). Trimming took off 3 bases at V and 2 bases at J, with 8 bases between the two ends. CDR3 sequence: CASSFGGPGANVLTF. In DNA form, the CDR3 reads TGTGCCAGCAGTTTTGGGGGGCCTGGGGCCAACGTCCTGACTTTC.

This clonotype was observed many times. V usage is TRBV27 and J usage is TRBJ1-3; D is unresolved. Germline V gene sequence: CDR1 MNHEY, CDR2 SMNVEV (reference sequence). V lost 7 bases and J lost 9, with 16 bases in between. CDR3 length: 13 amino acids. The CDR3 sequence: CASKDWRESTIYF. CDR3 bases: TGTGCCAGCAAAGATTGGCGGGAGTCCACCATATATTTT.

This clonotype was detected ten times or more. The rearrangement joins TRBV5-1 to TRBJ2-5; D perhaps matches TRBD2 (5 bases). The CDR3 covers 14 residues. CDR1 and CDR2 (germline): SGHRS, YFSETQ. The V and J ends lost 2 bases and 5 bases respectively, with 13 bases between them. The CDR3 nucleotides are TGCGCCAGCAGCTTTCTGAGGGAGCGGGAGACCCAGTACTTC. Translation gives CASSFLRERETQYF. The full variable domain, its missing parts supplied by reference TRBV5-1 and TRBJ2-5, is KAGVTQTPRYLIKTRGQQVTLSCSPISGHRSVSWYQQTPGQGLQFLFEYFSETQRNKGNFPGRFSGRQFSNSRSEMNVSTLELGDSALYLCASSFLRERETQYFGPGTRLLVL.

This clonotype appeared once. The chain recombines TRBV19 with TRBJ1-2, with a weak D call TRBD1 (5 bases). The CDR3 runs to 15 residues. Trimming shortened V by 7 bases and J by 5 bases, and 20 bases separated the two germline ends. Germline assignment: CDR1 LNHDA and CDR2 SQIVND (reference sequence). The CDR3 DNA sequence: TGTGCCAGTACGGAGGCCCCCGGACACCTTTATGGCTACACCTTC. Encoded protein: CASTEAPGHLYGYTF.

The sample holds many counts of this clonotype. The rearrangement uses TRBV6-6 and TRBJ2-4; 7 bases align to TRBD1. Looked up from germline, CDR1 is MNHNY and CDR2 is SVGAGI (reference sequence). This CDR3 has 15 residues. V lost 4 bases, J lost 8 bases, and 11 bases stayed unmatched. The CDR3 is CASSSLGQWVDIQYF. The CDR3 DNA follows: TGTGCCAGCAGTTCCCTGGGACAGTGGGTGGACATTCAGTACTTC.